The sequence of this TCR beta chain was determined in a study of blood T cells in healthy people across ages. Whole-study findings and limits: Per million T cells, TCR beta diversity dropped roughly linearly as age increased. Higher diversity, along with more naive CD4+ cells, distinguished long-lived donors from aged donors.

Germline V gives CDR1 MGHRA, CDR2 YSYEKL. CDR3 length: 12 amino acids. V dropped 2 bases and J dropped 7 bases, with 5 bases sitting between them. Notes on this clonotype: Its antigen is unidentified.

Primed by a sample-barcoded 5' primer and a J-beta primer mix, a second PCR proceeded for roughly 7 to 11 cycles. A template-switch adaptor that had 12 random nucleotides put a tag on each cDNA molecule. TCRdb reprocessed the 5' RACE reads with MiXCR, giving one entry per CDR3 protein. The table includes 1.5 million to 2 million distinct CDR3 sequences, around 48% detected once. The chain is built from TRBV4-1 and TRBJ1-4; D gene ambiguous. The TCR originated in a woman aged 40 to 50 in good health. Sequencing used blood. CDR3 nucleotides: TGCGCCAGCAGCCAATTTTCTGAAAAACTGTTTTTT. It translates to CASSQFSEKLFF.